This T cell receptor beta chain was recovered during a study of OX40 agonist ivuxolimab in advanced cancers. Across the study: Every 2 weeks, patients received ivuxolimab intravenously, dosed at 0.01 to 10 mg/kg. Study results and limitations: Low clonal expansion, among the lowest seen, marked partial responders at 0.1-3.0 mg/kg. Both blood CD4+ and CD8+ T cells showed clonal growth by week 6 at 0.1 to 3.0 mg/kg.

Assay used: immunoSEQ multiplex PCR; TCRdb lists only in-frame clones, some missing. The data hold about 53,000 clones, with approximately 81% observed a single time. To note about this clone: The antigen remains unidentified.

This CDR3 comprises 14 residues. Germline V gene lookup returns CDR1 MNHNS and CDR2 SASEGT. The V gene lost 6 bases and the J gene lost 3 bases, with 14 bases spanning the gap. This sequence originates from an adult with an advanced solid tumor such as melanoma, head and neck, liver or kidney cancer. Specimen: CD4+ or CD8+ T cells sorted from blood, collected in a trial of the OX40 agonist ivuxolimab. The V and J genes are TRBV6-1 and TRBJ2-5; the D gene is possibly TRBD2 (6 bases). CDR3 sequence reads: CASSLGGPKETQYF. CDR3 DNA sequence: TGTGCCAGCAGCCTCGGGGGACCAAAAGAGACCCAGTACTTC.